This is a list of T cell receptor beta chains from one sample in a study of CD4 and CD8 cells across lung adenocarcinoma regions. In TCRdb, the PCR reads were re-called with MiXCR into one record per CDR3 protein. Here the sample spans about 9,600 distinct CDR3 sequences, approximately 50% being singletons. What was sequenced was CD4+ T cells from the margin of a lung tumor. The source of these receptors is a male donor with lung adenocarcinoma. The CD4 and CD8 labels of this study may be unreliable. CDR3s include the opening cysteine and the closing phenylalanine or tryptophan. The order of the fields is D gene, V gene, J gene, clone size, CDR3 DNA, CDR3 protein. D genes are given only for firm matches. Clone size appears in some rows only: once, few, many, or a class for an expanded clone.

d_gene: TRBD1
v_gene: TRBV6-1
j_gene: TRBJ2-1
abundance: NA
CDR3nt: TGTGCCAGCAGTGAATATCGGACAGGGGCGTACTTC
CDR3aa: CASSEYRTGAYF

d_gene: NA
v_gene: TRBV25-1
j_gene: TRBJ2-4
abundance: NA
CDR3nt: TGTGCCAGCAGTGAATGGGGAGGGGGGGGTGGCAAAGACACGCAGTATTTC
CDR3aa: CASSEWGGGGGKDTQYF

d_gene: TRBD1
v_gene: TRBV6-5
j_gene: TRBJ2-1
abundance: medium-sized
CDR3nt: TGTGCCAGCAGGACCGAACTGACAGGGGGTGAGCAGTTCTTC
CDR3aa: CASRTELTGGEQFF

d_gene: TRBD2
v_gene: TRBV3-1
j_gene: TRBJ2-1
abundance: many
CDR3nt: TGTGCCAGCGCCCGGCGGGAGGGTAGGAATGAGCAGTTCTTC
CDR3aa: CASARREGRNEQFF

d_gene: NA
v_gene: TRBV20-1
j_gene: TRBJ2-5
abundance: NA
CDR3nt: TGCAGTGGGCAGATCCAAGAGACCCAGTACTTC
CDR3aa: CSGQIQETQYF

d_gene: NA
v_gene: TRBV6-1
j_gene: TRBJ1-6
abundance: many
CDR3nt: TGTGCCAGCAGTGAAGATTGGCAGGCGGATTCACCCCTCCACTTT
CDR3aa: CASSEDWQADSPLHF

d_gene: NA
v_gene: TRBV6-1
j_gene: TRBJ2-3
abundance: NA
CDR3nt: TGTGCCAGCAGCATGGGGGAGACAGATACGCAGTATTTT
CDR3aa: CASSMGETDTQYF

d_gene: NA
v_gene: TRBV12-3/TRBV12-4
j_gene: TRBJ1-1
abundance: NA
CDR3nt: TGTGCCAGCAGTTTAATGGGGAACACTGAAGCTTTCTTT
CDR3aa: CASSLMGNTEAFF

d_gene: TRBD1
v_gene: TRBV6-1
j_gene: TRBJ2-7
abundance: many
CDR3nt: TGTGCCAGCATCCTTCGGACAGGGGACTACGAGCAGTACTTC
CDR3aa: CASILRTGDYEQYF

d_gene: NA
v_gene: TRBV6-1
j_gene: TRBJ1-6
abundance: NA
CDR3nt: TGTGCCAGCCTAGTCTATCAGTCAGCGTCCAATTCACCCCTCCACTTT
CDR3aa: CASLVYQSASNSPLHF

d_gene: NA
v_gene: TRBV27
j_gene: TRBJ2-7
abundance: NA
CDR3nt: TGTGCCAGCAGTTTCGGGCACGAGCAGTACTTC
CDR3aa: CASSFGHEQYF

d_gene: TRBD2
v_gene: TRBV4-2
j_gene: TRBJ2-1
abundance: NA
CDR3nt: TGTGCCAGCAGCCAAGATAAGTTTTCTCGGGACTACCTAAACAATGAGCAGTTCTTC
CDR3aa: CASSQDKFSRDYLNNEQFF

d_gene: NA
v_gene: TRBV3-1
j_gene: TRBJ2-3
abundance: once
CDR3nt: TGTGCCAGCCAAGGGGGTACGCAGTATTTT
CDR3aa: CASQGGTQYF

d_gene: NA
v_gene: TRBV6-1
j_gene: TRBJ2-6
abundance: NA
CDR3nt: TGTGCCAGCAGGTCAGGGGACACCACTGGGGCCAACGTCCTGACTTTC
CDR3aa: CASRSGDTTGANVLTF

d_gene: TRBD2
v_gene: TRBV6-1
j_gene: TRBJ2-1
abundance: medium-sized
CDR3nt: TGTGCCAGCAAGACTAGCGGGGGGTTGGATGAGCAGTTCTTC
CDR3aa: CASKTSGGLDEQFF

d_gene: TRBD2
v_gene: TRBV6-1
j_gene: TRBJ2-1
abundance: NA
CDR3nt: TGTGCCAGCCTGGCACCGGGAGGCGCCTACAATGAGCAGTTCTTC
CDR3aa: CASLAPGGAYNEQFF

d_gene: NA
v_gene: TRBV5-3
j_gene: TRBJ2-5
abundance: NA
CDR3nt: TGTGCCAGAGCCGGGCTCGGGGGCCGCGACCAAGAGACCCAGTACTTC
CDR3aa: CARAGLGGRDQETQYF

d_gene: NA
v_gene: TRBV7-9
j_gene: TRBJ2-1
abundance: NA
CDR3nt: TGTGCCAGCAGCAAGTGGCAGGGGAGCTCCTACGAGCAGTTCTTC
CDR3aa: CASSKWQGSSYEQFF

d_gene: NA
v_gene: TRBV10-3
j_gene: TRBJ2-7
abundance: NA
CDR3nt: TGTGCCATCAGTGGGGGGGCGAGCTCCTACGAGCAGTACTTC
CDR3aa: CAISGGASSYEQYF

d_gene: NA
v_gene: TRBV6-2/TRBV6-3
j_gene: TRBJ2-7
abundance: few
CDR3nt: TGTGCCAGCAGTTACACTCGATTCGAGCAGTACTTC
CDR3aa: CASSYTRFEQYF

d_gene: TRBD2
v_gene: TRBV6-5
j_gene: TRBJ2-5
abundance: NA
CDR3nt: TGTGCCAGCAGTTACGGTGGGGGGGGGGGTGTGACAGAGACCCAGTACTTT
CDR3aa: CASSYGGGGGVTETQYF

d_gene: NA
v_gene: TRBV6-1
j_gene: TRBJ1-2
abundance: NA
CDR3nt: TGTGCCAGCAGTGAACACAGGGACCTAAACTATGGCTACACCTTC
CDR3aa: CASSEHRDLNYGYTF

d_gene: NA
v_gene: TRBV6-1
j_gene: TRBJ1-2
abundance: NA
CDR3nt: TGTGCCAGCAGGGACAGAGACTATGGCTACACCTTC
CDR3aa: CASRDRDYGYTF

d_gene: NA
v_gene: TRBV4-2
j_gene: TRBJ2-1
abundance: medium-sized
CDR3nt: TGTGCCAGCAGTCGTCTAGCGAGACACTACAATGAGCAGTTCTTC
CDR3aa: CASSRLARHYNEQFF

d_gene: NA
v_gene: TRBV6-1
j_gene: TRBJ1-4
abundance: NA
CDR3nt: TGTGCCAGCAGTGAAGCGCTCGTGGGGGCCGGGGAAAAACTGTTTTTT
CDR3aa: CASSEALVGAGEKLFF

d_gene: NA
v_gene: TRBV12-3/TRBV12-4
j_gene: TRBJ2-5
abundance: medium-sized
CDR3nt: TGTGCCAGCAGTGGACGCCAAGAGACCCAGTACTTC
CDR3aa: CASSGRQETQYF

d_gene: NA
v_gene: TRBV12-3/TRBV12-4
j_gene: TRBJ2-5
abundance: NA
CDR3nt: TGTGCCAGCAGTTGGCTAGGACAAGAGACCCAGTACTTC
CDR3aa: CASSWLGQETQYF

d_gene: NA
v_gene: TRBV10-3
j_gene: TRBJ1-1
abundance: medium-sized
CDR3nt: TGTGCCATCAGTGGGGGGGCAGGGGAGTTCACTGAAGCTTTCTTT
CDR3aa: CAISGGAGEFTEAFF

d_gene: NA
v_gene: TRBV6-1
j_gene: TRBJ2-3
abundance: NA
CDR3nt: TGTGCCAGCAGTGAGGGTGGGGGGGGCGGTGACAAAGATACGCAGTACTTT
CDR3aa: CASSEGGGGGDKDTQYF

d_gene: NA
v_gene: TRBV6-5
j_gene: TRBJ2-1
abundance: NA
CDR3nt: TGTGCCAGCAGTTACGGGGAAGGCAATGAGCAGTTCTTC
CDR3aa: CASSYGEGNEQFF

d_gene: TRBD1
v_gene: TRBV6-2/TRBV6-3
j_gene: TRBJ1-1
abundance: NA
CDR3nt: TGTGCCAGCAGTCGCCCCGGACAGGGGACCGCTGAAGCTTTCTTT
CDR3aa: CASSRPGQGTAEAFF

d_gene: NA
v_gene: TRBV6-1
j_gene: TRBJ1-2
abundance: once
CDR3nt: TGTGCCAGCAGGCCCGGGGGCATGGGGATGGGTGGCTACACCTTC
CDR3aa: CASRPGGMGMGGYTF

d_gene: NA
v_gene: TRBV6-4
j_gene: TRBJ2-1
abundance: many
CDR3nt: TGTGCCAGCAGCCAGGGGCAACGCAATGAGCAGTTCTTC
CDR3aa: CASSQGQRNEQFF

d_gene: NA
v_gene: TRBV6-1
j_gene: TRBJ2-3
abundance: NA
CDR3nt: TGTGCCACCGGGCGGGGCCCCAAAGATATGCAGTATTTT
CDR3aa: CATGRGPKDMQYF

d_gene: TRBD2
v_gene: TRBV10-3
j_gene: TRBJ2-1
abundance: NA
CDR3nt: TGTGCCATCAGTGATAGGCAGGGAGGGAATGAGCAGTTCTTC
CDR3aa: CAISDRQGGNEQFF

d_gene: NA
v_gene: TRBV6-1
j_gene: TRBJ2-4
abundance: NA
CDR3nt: TGTGCCAGCACCTCCGCCGGAGTCTCGGGGCTGTCTGGCACAGACACTCAGTATTTC
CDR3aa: CASTSAGVSGLSGTDTQYF

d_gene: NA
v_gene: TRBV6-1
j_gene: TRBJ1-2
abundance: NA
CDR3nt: TGTGCCAGCAGTCGGGGGGAGGTCTATGGCTACACCTTC
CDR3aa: CASSRGEVYGYTF

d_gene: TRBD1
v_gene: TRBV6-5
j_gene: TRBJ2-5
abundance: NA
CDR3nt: TGTGCCAGCAGTTCCCCCTCAGGGGGCTTGGAGACCCAGTACTTC
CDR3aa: CASSSPSGGLETQYF

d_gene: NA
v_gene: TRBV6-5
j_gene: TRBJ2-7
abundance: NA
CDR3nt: TGTGCCAGCAGTTTAGGAACAGGGCAATCCTACGAGCAGTACTTC
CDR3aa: CASSLGTGQSYEQYF

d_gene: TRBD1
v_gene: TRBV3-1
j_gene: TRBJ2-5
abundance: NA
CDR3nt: TGTGCCAGCAGTTCTGACAGGGGGGGGAGCGAGACCCAGTACTTC
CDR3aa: CASSSDRGGSETQYF

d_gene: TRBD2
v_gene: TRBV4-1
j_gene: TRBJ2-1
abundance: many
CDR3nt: TGCGCCAGCAGCCAAGCTTGGACTAGTGGTGAGCAGTTCTTC
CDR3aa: CASSQAWTSGEQFF

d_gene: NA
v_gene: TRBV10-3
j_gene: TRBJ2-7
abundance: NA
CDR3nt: TGTGCCAGCAGGGAGTCGGGAGCAAAAGATACGCAGTACTTC
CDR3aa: CASRESGAKDTQYF

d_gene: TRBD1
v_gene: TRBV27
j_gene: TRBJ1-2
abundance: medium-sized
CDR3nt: TGTGCCAGCAGCGGGACAGGGAGAAATGGCTACACCTTC
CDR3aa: CASSGTGRNGYTF

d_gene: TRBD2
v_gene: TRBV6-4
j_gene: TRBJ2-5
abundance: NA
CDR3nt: TGTGCCAGCAGTTTCACGGCGGCTAGCGGGGGCCCGGGCCAAGAGACGCAGTACTTT
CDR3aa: CASSFTAASGGPGQETQYF

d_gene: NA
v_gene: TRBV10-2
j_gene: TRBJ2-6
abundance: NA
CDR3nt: TGCGCCACCACTTATCCTGGGGCCAACGTCCTGACTTTC
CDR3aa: CATTYPGANVLTF

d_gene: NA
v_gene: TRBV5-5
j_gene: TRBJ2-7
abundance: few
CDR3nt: TGTGCCAGCACCCGACGGTGGGGGCCTACCTACGAGCAGTACTTC
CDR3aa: CASTRRWGPTYEQYF

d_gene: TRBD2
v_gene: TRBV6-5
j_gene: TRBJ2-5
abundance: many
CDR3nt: TGTGCCAGCAGTTACTCGTCTAGCGGCTGGGAGACCCAGTACTTC
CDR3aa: CASSYSSSGWETQYF

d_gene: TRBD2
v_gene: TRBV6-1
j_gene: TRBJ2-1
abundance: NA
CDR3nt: TGTGCCAGCAGCCGGAAAAGCGGGAGCTCCTACAATGAGCAGTTCTTC
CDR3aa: CASSRKSGSSYNEQFF

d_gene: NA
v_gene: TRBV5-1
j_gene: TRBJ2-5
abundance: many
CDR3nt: TGCGCCAGCAGCTCTATAAAGTCAGGGAGGGGGGAGACCCAGTACTTC
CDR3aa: CASSSIKSGRGETQYF

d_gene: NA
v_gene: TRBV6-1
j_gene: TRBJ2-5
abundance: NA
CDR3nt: TGTGCCAGCGGGATCCAAGAGACCCAGTACTTC
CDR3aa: CASGIQETQYF

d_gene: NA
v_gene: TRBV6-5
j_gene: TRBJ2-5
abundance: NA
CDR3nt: TGTGCCAGCAGTTACTCGGCCCAAGAGACCCAGTACTTC
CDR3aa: CASSYSAQETQYF

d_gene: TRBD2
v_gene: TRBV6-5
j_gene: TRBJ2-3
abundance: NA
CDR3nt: TGTGCCAGCAGTTACGGGGGGGGGGGGGGTGTGGGGAGCACAGATACGCAGTATTTT
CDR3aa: CASSYGGGGGVGSTDTQYF

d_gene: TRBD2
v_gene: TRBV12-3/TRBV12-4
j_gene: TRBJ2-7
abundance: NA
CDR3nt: TGTGCCAGCAGAAATCTAGCGGGGACCTTCTACGAGCAGTACTTC
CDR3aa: CASRNLAGTFYEQYF

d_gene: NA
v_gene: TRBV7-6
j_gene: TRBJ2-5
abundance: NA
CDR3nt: TGTGCCAGCAGCTCTAGCTCGCTGGAGACCCAGTACTTC
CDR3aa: CASSSSSLETQYF

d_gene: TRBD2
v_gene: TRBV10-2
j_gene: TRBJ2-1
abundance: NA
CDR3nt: TGCGCCAGCAGTGAGCCTCCGGGGAGCGGGAGCCCCTCCTACAATGAGCAGTTCTTC
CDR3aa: CASSEPPGSGSPSYNEQFF

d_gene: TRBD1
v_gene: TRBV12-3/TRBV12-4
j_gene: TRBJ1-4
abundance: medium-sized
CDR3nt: TGTGCCAGCAGTCTATCCACAGGGGCCCGGGAAAAACTGTTTTTT
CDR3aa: CASSLSTGAREKLFF